Here is one T cell receptor beta chain with its context. What it binds is unknown. The data belong to a study of cytomegalovirus exposure and HLA in healthy donors. Looking at the study overall: A later analysis reported the same platform for the 120 or so validation repertoires and the roughly 670 first-cohort repertoires.

Data came from immunoSEQ multiplex PCR; TCRdb stores just in-frame clones and leaves some out. This table has 100,000 to 120,000 clones, around nine tenths appearing once. General study points: The finding came from a later analysis; first-cohort TCR clusters tended to co-occur in the roughly 110 validation repertoires. Among the CMV-associated chains, a few were confirmed in vitro as specific for CMV antigens.

This CDR3 region has 15 residues. Per the germline V gene, CDR1 is GTSNPN and CDR2 is SVGIG (reference sequence). The junction had 12 bases not matched to a gene; V was cut back by 6 bases and J by 5 bases. V is TRBV30 and J is TRBJ2-2, with 7 bases fitting TRBD2. The sample consisted of PBMCs. The clonotype comes from a woman aged 25 to 39 in good health and CMV-seropositive. CDR3 protein: CACSSGSGVTGELFF. DNA of the CDR3: TGTGCCTGTTCTAGCGGCTCGGGGGTAACCGGGGAGCTGTTTTTT.